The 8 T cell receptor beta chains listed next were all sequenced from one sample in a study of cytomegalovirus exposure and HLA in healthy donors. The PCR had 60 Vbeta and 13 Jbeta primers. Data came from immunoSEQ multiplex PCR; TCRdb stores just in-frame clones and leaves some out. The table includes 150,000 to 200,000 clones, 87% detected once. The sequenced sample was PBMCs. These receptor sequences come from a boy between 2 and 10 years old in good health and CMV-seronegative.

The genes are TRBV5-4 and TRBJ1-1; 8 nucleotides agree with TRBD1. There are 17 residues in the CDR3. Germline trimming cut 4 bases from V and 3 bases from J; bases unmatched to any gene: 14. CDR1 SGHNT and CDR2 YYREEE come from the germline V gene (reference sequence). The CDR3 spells CASSRGRQGMGDTEAFF. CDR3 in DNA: TGTGCCAGCAGCCGAGGACGACAGGGGATGGGGGACACTGAAGCTTTCTTT. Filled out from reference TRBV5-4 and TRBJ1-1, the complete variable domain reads ETGVTQSPTHLIKTRGQQVTLRCSSQSGHNTVSWYQQALGQGPQFIFQYYREEENGRGNFPPRFSGLQFPNYSSELNVNALELDDSALYLCASSRGRQGMGDTEAFFGQGTRLTVV.

Here the CDR3 reads CRMDRGADTQYF. CDR3 coding DNA: TGTCGAATGGACAGGGGGGCAGATACGCAGTATTTT. This chain joins TRBV30 and TRBJ2-3; 10 positions agree with TRBD1. This CDR3 contains 12 residues. The V gene's germline CDR1 is GTSNPN and CDR2 SVGIG (reference sequence).

CDR3 loop: CASSHRQGRNTGELFF. The DNA for the CDR3 is TGTGCCAGCTCACACCGACAAGGCCGGAACACCGGGGAGCTGTTTTTT. This chain joins TRBV18 and TRBJ2-2; D is undetermined. The CDR3 is made up of 16 amino acids. Trimming stripped 4 bases from V and 1 base from J, with 13 bases between. The germline gives CDR1 KGHSH, CDR2 LQKENI.

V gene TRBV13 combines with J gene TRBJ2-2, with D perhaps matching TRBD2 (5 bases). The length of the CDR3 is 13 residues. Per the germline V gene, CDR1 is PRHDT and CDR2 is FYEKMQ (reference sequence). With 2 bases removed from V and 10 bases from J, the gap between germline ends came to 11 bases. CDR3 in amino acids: CASSLTTGMELFF. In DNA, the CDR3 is TGTGCCAGCAGCTTAACTACCGGGATGGAGCTGTTTTTT.

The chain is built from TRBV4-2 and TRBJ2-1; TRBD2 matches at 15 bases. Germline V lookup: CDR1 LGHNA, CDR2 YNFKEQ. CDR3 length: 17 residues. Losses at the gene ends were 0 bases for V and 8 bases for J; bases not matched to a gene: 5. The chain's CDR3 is CASSQDRTSGRVYEQFF. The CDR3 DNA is TGTGCCAGCAGCCAAGATAGGACTAGCGGGAGGGTATATGAGCAGTTCTTC.

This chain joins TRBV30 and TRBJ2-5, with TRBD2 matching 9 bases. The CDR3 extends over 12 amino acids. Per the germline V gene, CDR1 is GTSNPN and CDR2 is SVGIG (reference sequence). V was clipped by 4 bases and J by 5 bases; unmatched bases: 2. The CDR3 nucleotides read TGTGCCTGGACCAGCGGGGGGGAGACCCAGTACTTC. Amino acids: CAWTSGGETQYF.

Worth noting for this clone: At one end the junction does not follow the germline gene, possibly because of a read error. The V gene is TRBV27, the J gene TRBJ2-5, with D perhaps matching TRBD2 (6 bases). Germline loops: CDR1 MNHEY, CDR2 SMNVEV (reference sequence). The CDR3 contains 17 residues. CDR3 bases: TGTGCCAGCAGTTTAGGCTCCTCCGCGGGGAGTCAAGAGGCCCAGTACTTC. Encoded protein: CASSLGSSAGSQEAQYF.

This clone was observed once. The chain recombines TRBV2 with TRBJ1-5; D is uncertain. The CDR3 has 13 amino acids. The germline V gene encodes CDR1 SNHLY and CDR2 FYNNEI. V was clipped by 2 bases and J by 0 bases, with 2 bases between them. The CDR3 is CASSEYSNQPQHF. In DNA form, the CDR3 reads TGTGCCAGCAGTGAATATAGCAATCAGCCCCAGCATTTT.